This TCR beta chain was observed in a study of blood T cell repertoires in COVID-19 (dated by TCRdb to the early 2020s). As for the study more broadly: Samples from collaborators originated in the United States, Italy and Spain and spanned both the acute and convalescent phases of COVID-19. HLA class I and class II types, where available, came from metadata supplied by the sample provider rather than from assay-based typing. The material from the prospective study consisted of cDNA or gDNA derived from T cells, B-cell-depleted T cells, or PBMCs. Sample metadata almost always included a de-identified subject ID, COVID-19 status, age in years and sex. Samples came from the ongoing ImmuneRACE study (first 160 participants) plus 1,254 subjects from 6 global collaborators. A freely available public database, intended as a resource for researchers studying the immune response to SARS-CoV-2, is where the repertoires were released. Subjects who had been exposed to COVID-19, were actively infected with it, or had recovered from it provided the deeply sampled blood TCRbeta repertoires that made up the dataset.

Enrolling through a virtual design, the prospective study's participants ranged in age from roughly 18 to 90 years and lived across roughly 24 United States geographic areas. To assign participants to cohorts, the prospective study relied on clinical history that participants themselves reported in a screening survey and a study questionnaire. Recovered participants in ImmuneRACE Cohort 3 were defined as having two consecutive negative NP/OP PCR tests, clearance from a healthcare professional, or resolution of symptoms. In the prospective study, whole blood, serum and a nasopharyngeal or oropharyngeal swab were collected from each participant by mobile phlebotomists. Additional blood draws and questionnaires over an approximately two-month period could optionally be provided by prospective study participants. Prospective study blood samples were shipped either frozen or at room temperature before DNA extraction.

The full study reports these points: Clinical and demographic metadata were provided uncurated, with the amount varying by source and participant.

TCRbeta CDR3 regions were amplified from genomic DNA using the immunoSEQ Assay, a bias-controlled multiplex PCR. The source study handled its data this way. Nucleated cell counts per sample were estimated from amplification of reference gene primers within the assay. To quantify the absolute abundance of each unique TCRbeta CDR3 rearrangement, sequence reads were collapsed and filtered. For each sample, productive Simpson clonality was calculated as the square root of Simpson's diversity index across productive rearrangements. TCRdb took this table from immuneACCESS and kept in-frame rearrangements with V and J called. Such tables lack part of the clones; where checked against another copy, unresolved V genes explain under half of the gap, and the rest is unexplained. V and J calls and clone size are given by that table; D and trimming were obtained from the DNA. Here the sample has some 260,000 clones; 86% occur a single time. Of the sample, under 2% is held by the ten largest clones.

Relative to germline, V is missing 4 bases and J is missing 8 bases, with 7 bases of the junction outside any gene match. CDR1 and CDR2 are read off the germline V gene as SGHTA and FQGNSA. The cysteine opens and the phenylalanine closes a CDR3 of 15 amino acids. Here the CDR3 DNA is all that survives: 45 bases in frame from base 1. To note about this clone: Its cognate antigen has yet to be identified. Base qualities are not provided; no much larger clone lies one nucleotide away.

This clonotype was sampled from a man aged 40-55 years who had recovered from COVID-19. Sequencing was performed on PBMCs or T cells enriched from blood (not recorded which). Recombination joined TRBV7-2 with TRBJ1-4, with 10 bases aligning to TRBD1. The CDR3 has the sequence CASSWDRGVGEKLFF. The nucleotide sequence is given as TGTGCCAGCAGCTGGGACAGGGGAGTAGGCGAAAAACTGTTTTTT. Joined to the reference TRBV7-2 and TRBJ1-4 proteins, this CDR3 gives the full variable domain: GAGVSQSPSNKVTEKGKDVELRCDPISGHTALYWYRQSLGQGLEFLIYFQGNSAPDKSGLPSDRFSAERTGGSVSTLTIQRTQQEDSAVYLCASSWDRGVGEKLFFGSGTQLSVL.